The following is a TCR beta chain sequence with its context. Its antigen is unidentified. The CDR3 spans 17 residues. Between the trimmed V and J ends, which lost 4 bases and 5 bases, there was a span of 21 bases. The germline gives CDR1 LGHNA, CDR2 YNFKEQ. This sample was included in a study of T cell responses to AZD1222 COVID-19 vaccine. The study's findings and limits: Clonal diversity was possibly underestimated; the donors were predominantly white British and more often female. No day 14 peak samples; only post-peak repertoires were characterized. Nearly half of spike-specific TCRs reportedly go after variant regions that carry no mutations.

TCRdb's copy holds only in-frame clones and misses some; the assay was immunoSEQ multiplex PCR. The table records around 30,000 clones, roughly 92% of them present only once. The clonotype was recovered from an adult in good health. This chain connects TRBV4-2 to TRBJ2-1; maybe TRBD1 (6 bases). This material consisted of peripheral blood, taken on day 0 of AZD1222 vaccination. DNA for the CDR3: TGTGCCAGCAGCCCAAAGACGAGGGGGTTCCCCGACAATGAGCAGTTCTTC. This translates into CASSPKTRGFPDNEQFF.